The T cell receptor (beta chain) described here comes from a study of OX40 agonist ivuxolimab in advanced cancers. As for the study in general: Ivuxolimab, which is an agonistic anti-OX40 (CD134) antibody, was administered to the patients. The study's findings and limits: Dosing at 0.1 to 3.0 mg/kg was accompanied by clonal expansion of CD4+ and CD8+ blood T cells by week 6.

Looked up from germline, CDR1 is MNHNY and CDR2 is SVGAGI (reference sequence). Trimming removed 6 bases from V and 0 bases from J, with 14 bases in between. The CDR3 length is 16 residues. Here immunoSEQ multiplex PCR was the method, and the copy in TCRdb shows in-frame clones only, minus some. The sample has about 44,000 clones; around 94% are singletons. This clone showed up just once. Its target is not known. The chain employs TRBV6-6 and TRBJ2-2; a possible D gene is TRBD1 (6 bases). This material consisted of CD4+ or CD8+ T cells sorted from blood, taken in a trial of the OX40 agonist ivuxolimab. The receptor was derived from an adult with an advanced solid tumor such as melanoma, head and neck, liver or kidney cancer. DNA for the CDR3: TGTGCCAGCAGCCTGGGCAGGACAGCGAACACCGGGGAGCTGTTTTTT. It translates to CASSLGRTANTGELFF.